These T cell receptor beta chains were read from a single sample in a study of preoperative IRX-2 immunotherapy in early breast cancer. Produced via immunoSEQ multiplex PCR; TCRdb's table is partial and in-frame only. The repertoire consists of 30,000 to 35,000 clones, with 83% occurring once and the leading ten covering around 2.6%. This specimen was lymph node tissue, taken from a patient treated with IRX-2 immunotherapy. These receptor sequences come from a human donor with breast cancer. CDR3s include the opening cysteine and the closing phenylalanine or tryptophan. A D gene is named only where the DNA matches it firmly. Not all rows give a size; the values are once, few, many and, for expanded clones, a class.

>TRBJ2-7|TRBV18|-|-
TGTGCCAGCTCCTTTCAGGCCACTCCCTACGAGCAGTACTTC
CASSFQATPYEQYF
>TRBJ2-7|TRBV4-3|-|-
TGCGCCAGCAGCCTGGAGGGGGCTGATAACGAGCAGTACTTC
CASSLEGADNEQYF
>TRBJ2-7|TRBV6-8|-|-
TGTGCCAGCAGTGTGTTTGGGGAGCAGTCCTACGAGCAGTACTTC
CASSVFGEQSYEQYF
>TRBJ1-5|TRBV28|-|once
TGTGCCAGCAGCAGACCCGACCAGCCCCAGCATTTT
CASSRPDQPQHF
>TRBJ2-1|TRBV11-3|TRBD2|-
TGTGCCAGCAGCCCCACCTCCGGGAGGACGACGGAGCAGTTCTTC
CASSPTSGRTTEQFF
>TRBJ1-1|TRBV6-8|-|-
TGTGCCAGCAAGACGCACCCGGAAACTGAAGCTTTCTTT
CASKTHPETEAFF
>TRBJ1-3|TRBV18|-|-
TGTGCCAGCTCACCAAGAAGTCCTTCTGGAAACACCATATATTTT
CASSPRSPSGNTIYF
>TRBJ1-4|TRBV19|TRBD1|-
TGTGCCAGTAGTATGGGACAGGGTGTTGAAAAACTGTTTTTT
CASSMGQGVEKLFF
>TRBJ1-3|TRBV1|-|-
TGCGCCAGCAGCCAAAGTCGACAAGGTGGAAACACCATATATTTT
CASSQSRQGGNTIYF
>TRBJ2-7|TRBV28|-|-
TGTGCCAGCAGTTTAGCGGCGGGGAGCCTCTACGAGCAGTACTTC
CASSLAAGSLYEQYF
>TRBJ2-2|TRBV18|TRBD2|-
TGTGCCAGCTCACCAAGGGGAGGGGACTCCGGGGAGCTGTTTTTT
CASSPRGGDSGELFF
>TRBJ2-7|TRBV6-8|-|-
TGTGCCAGCAGTTCAGGGTCGATCTACGAGCAGTACTTC
CASSSGSIYEQYF
>TRBJ2-2|TRBV6-8|-|once
TGTGCCAGCAGTTACTCCCTATCCGGATCCACCGGGGAGCTGTTTTTT
CASSYSLSGSTGELFF
>TRBJ2-1|TRBV14|TRBD2|few
TGTGCCAGCAGCCAATTAGCGGGAGGGCCCTACAATGAGCAGTTCTTC
CASSQLAGGPYNEQFF
>TRBJ1-1|TRBV6-8|-|-
TGTGCCGGGGAACAGGCGACCATGAACACTGAAGCTTTCTTT
CAGEQATMNTEAFF
>TRBJ1-3|TRBV6-8|TRBD1|once
TGTGCCAGCAGTCGGGACAGTTATCTGGACACCATATATTTT
CASSRDSYLDTIYF
>TRBJ1-2|TRBV18|TRBD1|-
TGTGCCAGCTCACCACCGGGGACAGCTCTAAATGGCTACACCTTC
CASSPPGTALNGYTF
>TRBJ2-3|TRBV6-8|-|-
TGTGCCAGCAATAGATTCGGACGGAGCACAGATACGCAGTATTTT
CASNRFGRSTDTQYF
>TRBJ1-5|TRBV28|-|-
TGTGCCAGCAGTTTTTTTAGGGACGTTTACGATCAGCCCCAGCATTTT
CASSFFRDVYDQPQHF
>TRBJ2-1|TRBV19|-|-
TGTGCCAGTAGTCCCAGCAAAGGGAGGCACTACAATGAGCAGTTCTTC
CASSPSKGRHYNEQFF
>TRBJ1-4|TRBV19|TRBD1|-
TGTGCCAGTAGTAAACCCCCCGGGACAGGGGGGGAAAAACTGTTTTTT
CASSKPPGTGGEKLFF
>TRBJ1-2|TRBV19|-|-
TGTGCCAGTAGTCCCCTGACAGTTCTATATGGCTACACCTTC
CASSPLTVLYGYTF
>TRBJ1-1|TRBV30|TRBD1|-
TGTGCCGCAAAAGGGGGCCTGAACACTGAAGCTTTCTTT
CAAKGGLNTEAFF